Sequencing of this T cell receptor (beta chain) was carried out in a study of shared clonotypes between healthy human individuals. Study-level results: Researchers sampled only blood; tissue repertoires likely differ. Sequencing depth was expected to affect clonotype sharing among donors.

The authors ran the assay at deep level. Replicate PCRs from sorted subsets contained around 200 ng DNA, which is around 30,000 T cell genomes. Libraries were prepared by immunoSEQ multiplex PCR; TCRdb keeps only in-frame clonotypes and omits some of them. Altogether around 720,000 clones are present, approximately 73% being singletons, with the ten largest covering around 2%. Of note for this clone: Its target is not known.

Per germline, CDR1 SGHVS and CDR2 FNYEAQ. Deletions cut 4 bases from V and 6 bases from J, with 9 bases between. CDR3 length: 13 amino acids. Sequenced material: memory CD4+ T cells sorted from blood. Described subset: CD45RA-negative fraction. The V gene is TRBV7-6, the J gene TRBJ2-2; D gene uncertain. This TCR was recovered from a woman in her 30s in good health. DNA of the CDR3: TGTGCCAGCAGCTCCCTTCCCTCCGGGGAGCTGTTTTTT. Translation: CASSSLPSGELFF.